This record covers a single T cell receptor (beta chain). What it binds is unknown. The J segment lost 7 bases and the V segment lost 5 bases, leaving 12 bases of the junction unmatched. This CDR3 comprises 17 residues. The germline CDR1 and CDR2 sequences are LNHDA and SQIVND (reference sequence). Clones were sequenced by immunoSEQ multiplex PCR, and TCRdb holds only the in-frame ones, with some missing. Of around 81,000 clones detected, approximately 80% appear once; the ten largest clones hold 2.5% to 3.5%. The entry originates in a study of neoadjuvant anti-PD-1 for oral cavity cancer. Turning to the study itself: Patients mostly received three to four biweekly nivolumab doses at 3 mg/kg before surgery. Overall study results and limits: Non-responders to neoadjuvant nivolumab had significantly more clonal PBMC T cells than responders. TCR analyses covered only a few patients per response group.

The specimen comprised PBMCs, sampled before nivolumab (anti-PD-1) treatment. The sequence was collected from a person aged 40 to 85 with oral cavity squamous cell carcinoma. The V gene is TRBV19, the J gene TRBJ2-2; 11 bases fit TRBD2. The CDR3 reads CASSPRGLAEAHGELFF. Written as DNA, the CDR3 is TGTGCCAGTAGTCCACGGGGACTAGCGGAGGCCCACGGGGAGCTGTTTTTT.